Shown below are 3 T cell receptor beta chains from a single sample sequenced in a study of shared clonotypes between healthy human individuals. Sequencing used immunoSEQ multiplex PCR; TCRdb keeps in-frame clones, though not all of them. The sample has roughly 2.5 million clones, about 92% seen once. The sample consisted of naive CD4+ T cells sorted from blood. Subset: CD45RA+ positively selected. Receptors were obtained from a young man in good health.

This chain uses TRBV5-1 with TRBJ2-3; D might be TRBD1 (6 bases). Trimming shortened V by 2 bases and J by 6 bases, and 19 bases separated the two germline ends. The CDR3 is 16 residues long. CDR1 and CDR2 (germline): SGHRS, YFSETQ. The CDR3: CASSFDARGWEDTQYF. CDR3 in DNA: TGCGCCAGCAGCTTTGATGCCAGGGGTTGGGAGGATACGCAGTATTTT.

The CDR3: CAVGLAGTGELFF. The CDR3 DNA reads TGTGCCGTAGGACTAGCGGGAACCGGGGAGCTGTTTTTT. The rearrangement uses TRBV10-3 and TRBJ2-2; 12 nucleotides match TRBD2. Trimming at V came to 11 bases and at J to 5 bases, leaving 3 bases not matched to a gene. This CDR3 spans 13 amino acids. Germline V gene lookup returns CDR1 ENHRY and CDR2 SYGVKD.

This rearrangement joins TRBV5-8 to TRBJ2-7; 10 nucleotides align to TRBD2. Germline values: CDR1 SGHTS, CDR2 YDEGEE. The V gene end was trimmed by 0 bases and the J gene end by 9 bases; junction bases not matched to a gene: 9. The CDR3 runs 15 residues. As DNA, the CDR3 is TGTGCCAGCAGCTTGGCCCAGCGGGAGGGCCTAGCGCAGTACTTC. Its protein product is CASSLAQREGLAQYF.